The present TCR beta chain was sequenced within a study of long-term antiretroviral therapy in people with HIV. With survey level as its setting, the immunoSEQ assay was v3.0. Some clones are missing from TCRdb's copy, which holds only in-frame ones; the method was immunoSEQ multiplex PCR. This sample has tens of thousands of clones, with 75% to 85% found just once. This clone has just a few counts. The CDR3 has 10 residues. The V gene end was trimmed by 5 bases and the J gene end by 11 bases; junction bases not matched to a gene: 5. Germline V gene data show CDR1 as DFQATT and CDR2 as SNEGSKA (reference sequence).

This receptor was identified in a man aged 18 to 35 with HIV. The sample consisted of unsorted PBMCs, taken around 3.3 years after starting antiretroviral therapy. The chain recombines TRBV20-1 with TRBJ1-1; TRBD1 agrees at 7 bases. The CDR3 loop is CSAFTGDAFF. DNA for the CDR3: TGCAGTGCTTTCACAGGGGACGCTTTCTTT.